This T cell receptor (beta chain) was recovered during a study of T cell responses to AZD1222 COVID-19 vaccine. As to this clone: The antigen is not known.

General study results and limits: The donor cohort was predominantly white British with a female majority, and clonal diversity may have been underestimated. Reportedly, nearly half the spike-specific TCRs target unmutated variant regions.

This CDR3 is built from 14 residues. Germline values: CDR1 MNHEY, CDR2 SVGAGI. V shed 6 bases, J shed 6 bases, and the junction held 5 bases outside the gene matches. Some second doses came at about 4 weeks and others at about 12 weeks; these were pooled. The table came from immunoSEQ multiplex PCR; TCRdb's copy has only in-frame clones and leaves some out. The sample has approximately 150,000 clones, about nine tenths seen once; the top ten hold around 2.9%. The rearrangement uses TRBV6-5 and TRBJ1-6; 7 positions match TRBD1. Material: peripheral blood, obtained 28 days after the second AZD1222 dose. The source of this sequence is an adult who received the AZD1222 COVID-19 vaccine. The CDR3 region is CASSHRGTNSPLHF. CDR3 sequence (DNA): TGTGCCAGCAGCCACAGGGGTACTAATTCACCCCTCCACTTT.